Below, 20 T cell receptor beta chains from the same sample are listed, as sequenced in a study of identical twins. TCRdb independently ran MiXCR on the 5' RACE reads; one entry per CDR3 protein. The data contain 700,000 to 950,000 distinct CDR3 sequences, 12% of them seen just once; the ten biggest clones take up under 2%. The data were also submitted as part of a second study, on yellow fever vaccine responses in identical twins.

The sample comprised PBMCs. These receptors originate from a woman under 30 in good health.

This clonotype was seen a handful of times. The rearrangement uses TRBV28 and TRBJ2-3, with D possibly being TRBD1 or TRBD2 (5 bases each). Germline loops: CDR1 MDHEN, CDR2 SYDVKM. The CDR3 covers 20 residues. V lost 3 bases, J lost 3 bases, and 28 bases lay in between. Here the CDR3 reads CASSFTGVRAGRDRTDTQYF. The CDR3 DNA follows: TGTGCCAGCAGTTTTACCGGCGTCAGGGCAGGCCGGGATCGGACAGATACGCAGTATTTT.

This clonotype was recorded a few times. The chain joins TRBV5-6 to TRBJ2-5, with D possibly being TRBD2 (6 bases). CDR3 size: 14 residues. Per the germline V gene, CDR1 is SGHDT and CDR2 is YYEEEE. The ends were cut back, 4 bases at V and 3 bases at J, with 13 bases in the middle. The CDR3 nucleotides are TGTGCCAGCAGCGCGGAGGGTTGGGAAGAGACCCAGTACTTC. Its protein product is CASSAEGWEETQYF.

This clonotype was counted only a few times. The CDR3 DNA follows: TGCAGTGCCAAAGACCCTAGCGGGAGTTCCTACGAGCAGTACTTC. Its protein product is CSAKDPSGSSYEQYF. This chain joins TRBV20-1 and TRBJ2-7, with 10 positions matching TRBD2. The CDR3 sequence is 15 residues long. V was pared by 6 bases and J by 1 base, with 9 bases of the junction left unmatched. Per the germline V gene, CDR1 is DFQATT and CDR2 is SNEGSKA (reference sequence).

The CDR3 bases are TGTGCCAGCAGTTACTTGACCGGGACAGGGGATGGGTATGGCTACACCTTC. Translating it yields CASSYLTGTGDGYGYTF. This rearrangement joins TRBV6-5 to TRBJ1-2; 10 bases are shared with TRBD1. The CDR3 loop spans 17 amino acids. The germline gives CDR1 MNHEY, CDR2 SVGAGI. The junction had 10 bases not matched to a gene; V was cut back by 1 base and J by 5 bases.

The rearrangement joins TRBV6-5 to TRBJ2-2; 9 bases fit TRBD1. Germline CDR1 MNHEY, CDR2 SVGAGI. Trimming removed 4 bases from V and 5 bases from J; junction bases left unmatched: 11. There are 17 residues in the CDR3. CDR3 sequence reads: CASSFGPGQGPTGELFF. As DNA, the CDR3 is TGTGCCAGCAGTTTTGGGCCGGGACAGGGACCTACCGGGGAGCTGTTTTTT.

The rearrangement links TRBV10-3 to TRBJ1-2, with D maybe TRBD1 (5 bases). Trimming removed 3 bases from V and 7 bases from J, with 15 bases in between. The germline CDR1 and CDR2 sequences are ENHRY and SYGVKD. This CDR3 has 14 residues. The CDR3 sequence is CAISETAGSAGYTF. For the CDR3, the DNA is TGTGCCATCAGTGAAACCGCAGGGTCGGCTGGCTACACCTTC.

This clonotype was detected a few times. The CDR3 DNA follows: TGTGCCAGCAGTGAAGGCTTGGACAGGGCACGTAGCTACGAGCAGTACTTC. Translation gives CASSEGLDRARSYEQYF. This chain links TRBV2 with TRBJ2-7; 8 bases fit TRBD1. Germline values: CDR1 SNHLY, CDR2 FYNNEI. The CDR3 has 17 residues. The V gene end was trimmed by 1 base and the J gene end by 3 bases; junction bases not matched to a gene: 11.

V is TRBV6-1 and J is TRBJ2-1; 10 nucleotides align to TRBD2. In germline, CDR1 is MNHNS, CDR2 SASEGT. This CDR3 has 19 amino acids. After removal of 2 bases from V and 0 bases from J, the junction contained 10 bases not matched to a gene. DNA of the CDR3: TGTGCCAGCAGTGAATACGCTAGCGGGGGACCTAGCTCCTACAATGAGCAGTTCTTC. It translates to CASSEYASGGPSSYNEQFF.

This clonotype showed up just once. CDR3 in amino acids: CSASSVGAWGETQYF. The DNA for the CDR3 is TGCAGTGCTAGCTCCGTCGGGGCCTGGGGAGAGACCCAGTACTTC. The J gene is TRBJ2-5, the V gene TRBV20-1, with D perhaps being TRBD1 or TRBD2 (5 bases each). The CDR3 is made up of 15 amino acids. From germline, CDR1 is DFQATT and CDR2 SNEGSKA (reference sequence). V lost 3 bases and J lost 4, with 18 bases in between.

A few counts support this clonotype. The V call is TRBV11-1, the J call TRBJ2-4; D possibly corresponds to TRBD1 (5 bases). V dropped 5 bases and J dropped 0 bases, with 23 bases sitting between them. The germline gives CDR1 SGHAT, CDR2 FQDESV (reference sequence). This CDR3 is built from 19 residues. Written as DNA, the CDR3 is TGTGCCAGCAGCCCTAAGACAGTCAATACCCCAATAGCCAAAAACATTCAGTACTTC. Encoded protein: CASSPKTVNTPIAKNIQYF.

CDR3 sequence (DNA): TGTGCCAGCAGCTTACTAGTTCCGGCCTACAATGAGCAGTTCTTC. As protein: CASSLLVPAYNEQFF. This sequence joins TRBV7-9 and TRBJ2-1, with no clear D. The CDR3 spans 15 residues. Germline V gene sequence: CDR1 SEHNR, CDR2 FQNEAQ (reference sequence). V lost 2 bases and J lost 2, with 10 bases in between.

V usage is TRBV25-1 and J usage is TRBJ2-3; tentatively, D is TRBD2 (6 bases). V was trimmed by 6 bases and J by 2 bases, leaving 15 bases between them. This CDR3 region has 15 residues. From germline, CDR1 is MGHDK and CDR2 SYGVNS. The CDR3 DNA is TGTGCCAGCAGGGGGGGACGGAAGGCCACAGATACGCAGTATTTT. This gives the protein CASRGGRKATDTQYF. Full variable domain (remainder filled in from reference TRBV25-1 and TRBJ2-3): EADIYQTPRYLVIGTGKKITLECSQTMGHDKMYWYQQDPGMELHLIHYSYGVNSTEKGDLSSESTVSRIRTEHFPLTLESARPSHTSQYLCASRGGRKATDTQYFGPGTRLTVL.

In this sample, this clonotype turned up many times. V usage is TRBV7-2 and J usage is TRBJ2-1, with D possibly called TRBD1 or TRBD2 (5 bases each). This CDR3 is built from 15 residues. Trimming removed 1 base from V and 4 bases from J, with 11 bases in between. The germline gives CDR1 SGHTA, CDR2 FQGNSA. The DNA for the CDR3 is TGTGCCAGCAGCTTAGTGGGACGGTCGTACAATGAGCAGTTCTTC. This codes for CASSLVGRSYNEQFF. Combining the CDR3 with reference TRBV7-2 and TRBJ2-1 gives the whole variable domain GAGVSQSPSNKVTEKGKDVELRCDPISGHTALYWYRQSLGQGLEFLIYFQGNSAPDKSGLPSDRFSAERTGGSVSTLTIQRTQQEDSAVYLCASSLVGRSYNEQFFGPGTRLTVL.

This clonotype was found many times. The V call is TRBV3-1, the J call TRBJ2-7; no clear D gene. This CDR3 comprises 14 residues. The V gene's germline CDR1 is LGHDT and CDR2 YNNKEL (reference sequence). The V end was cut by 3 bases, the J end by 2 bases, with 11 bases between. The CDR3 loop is CASSQRPETYEQYF. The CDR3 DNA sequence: TGTGCCAGCAGCCAGCGACCTGAGACCTACGAGCAGTACTTC.

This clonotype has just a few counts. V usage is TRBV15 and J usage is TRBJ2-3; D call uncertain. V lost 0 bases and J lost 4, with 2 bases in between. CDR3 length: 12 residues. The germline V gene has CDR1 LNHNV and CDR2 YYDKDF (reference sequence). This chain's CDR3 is CATSRDPDTQYF. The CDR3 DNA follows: TGTGCCACCAGCAGAGATCCAGATACGCAGTATTTT.

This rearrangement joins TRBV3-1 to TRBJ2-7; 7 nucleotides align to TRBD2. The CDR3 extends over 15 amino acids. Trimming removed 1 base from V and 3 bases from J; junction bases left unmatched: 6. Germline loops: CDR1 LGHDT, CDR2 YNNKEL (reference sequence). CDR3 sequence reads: CASSQAEGGVYEQYF. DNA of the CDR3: TGTGCCAGCAGCCAAGCCGAGGGAGGGGTCTACGAGCAGTACTTC.

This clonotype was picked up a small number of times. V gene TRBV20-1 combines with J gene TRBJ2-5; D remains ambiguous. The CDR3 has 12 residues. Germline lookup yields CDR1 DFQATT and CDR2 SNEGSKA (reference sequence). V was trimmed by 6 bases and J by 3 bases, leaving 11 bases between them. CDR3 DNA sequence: TGCAGTGCCTCCGGGTCCGAAGAGACCCAGTACTTC. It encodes CSASGSEETQYF.

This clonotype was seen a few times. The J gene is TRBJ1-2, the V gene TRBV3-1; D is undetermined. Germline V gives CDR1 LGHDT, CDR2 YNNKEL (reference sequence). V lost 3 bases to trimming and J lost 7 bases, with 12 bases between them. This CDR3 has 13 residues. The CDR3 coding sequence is TGTGCCAGCAGCCACCTGGACGGTTCTGGCTACACCTTC. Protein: CASSHLDGSGYTF. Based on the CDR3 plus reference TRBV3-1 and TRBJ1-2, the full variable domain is DTAVSQTPKYLVTQMGNDKSIKCEQNLGHDTMYWYKQDSKKFLKIMFSYNNKELIINETVPNRFSPKSPDKAHLNLHINSLELGDSAVYFCASSHLDGSGYTFGSGTRLTVV.

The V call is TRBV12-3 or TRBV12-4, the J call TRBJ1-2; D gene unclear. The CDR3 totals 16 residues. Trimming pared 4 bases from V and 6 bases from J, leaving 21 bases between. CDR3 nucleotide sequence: TGTGCCAGCAGTTCACTTTACGGGGAGTTGCGGAATGGCTACACCTTC. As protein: CASSSLYGELRNGYTF.

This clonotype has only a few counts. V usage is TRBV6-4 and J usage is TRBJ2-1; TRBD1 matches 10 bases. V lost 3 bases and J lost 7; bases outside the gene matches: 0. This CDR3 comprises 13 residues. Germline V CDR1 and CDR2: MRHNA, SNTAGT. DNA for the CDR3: TGTGCCAGCAGTGAGGGACAGGGGAATGAGCAGTTCTTC. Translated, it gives CASSEGQGNEQFF.